This T cell receptor (beta chain) came from a study of Graves' ophthalmopathy and Graves' hyperthyroidism. Overall study: Absence of ophthalmopathy within 18 months of follow-up defined stable hyperthyroidism.

Enrolled hyperthyroidism patients had a new diagnosis, a duration under 2 months, and an age of 18 to 65. Amplifying from RNA transcripts, the study obtained TCR beta CDR3 regions. A first-round RT-PCR used HTBI primers, followed by a second-round multiplex PCR. TCRdb itself ran the multiplex PCR reads through MiXCR, one entry per CDR3 protein. The repertoire holds around 1.1 million distinct CDR3 sequences, about 35% seen once, with roughly 11% in the top ten. This clonotype has just a few counts. Trimming left V 6 bases short and J 0 bases short, with 12 bases between. Germline CDR1 is DFQATT and CDR2 is SNEGSKA (reference sequence). This CDR3 is 15 amino acids long.

The sequencing input was peripheral blood or thyroid tissue (not recorded which). This clonotype was sampled from an adult man with Graves' hyperthyroidism. This chain connects TRBV20-1 to TRBJ1-6; a weak D match, TRBD1 (6 bases). The CDR3 spells CSALTGSSYNSPLHF. In nucleotides, the CDR3 is TGCAGTGCCCTAACAGGGTCCTCCTATAATTCACCCCTCCACTTT.